This TCR beta chain derives from a study of early T cells in non-severe SARS-CoV-2 infection. Study-wide context: Sequencing targeted bulk RNA from unsorted whole blood, leaving chains unpaired.

This clonotype was counted many times. What it binds is not known. The protocol attached unique molecular identifiers to individual cDNA molecules. TCRdb reprocessed the 5' RACE reads via MiXCR and lists one record per CDR3 protein. The profile shows tens of thousands of distinct CDR3 sequences, 4.5% of them singletons. With V trimmed by 6 bases and J by 4 bases, 10 bases remained unmatched. This CDR3 spans 16 amino acids. CDR1 and CDR2 from the germline V gene are LNHDA and SQIVND (reference sequence). Whole-study findings and limits: Database matching using VDJdb favored anti-spike CD8 responses, with private and CD4 specificities left missing.

This receptor was obtained from an adult who was a healthcare worker with PCR-confirmed SARS-CoV-2 infection or an uninfected control (not recorded which). The material sequenced was whole blood. V gene TRBV19 combines with J gene TRBJ2-1, with 9 bases lining up with TRBD2. CDR3 protein: CASRSTRLAGYNEQFF. For the CDR3, the DNA is TGTGCCAGTAGATCCACGAGGCTAGCGGGGTACAATGAGCAGTTCTTC.